These T cell receptor beta chains were read from a single sample in a study of cytomegalovirus exposure and HLA in healthy donors. The assay was immunoSEQ multiplex PCR, and TCRdb's table has in-frame clones only and misses some. The sample lists 100,000 to 150,000 clones; around 77% were seen once. The material sequenced was PBMCs. The receptor set was obtained from a man aged 25 to 45 in good health and CMV-seronegative. The CDR3 runs from the conserved cysteine through the conserved F or W. A D gene is named only where the DNA matches it firmly. Size values are once, few and many counts, or a class for expanded clones, and some rows have none.

size,J,V,D,CDR3,DNA
.,TRBJ1-2,TRBV28,TRBD1,CASSIRGRRGGYTF,TGTGCCAGCAGTATAAGGGGGCGTAGAGGTGGCTACACCTTC
.,TRBJ1-1,TRBV19,.,CASSIIGDTEAFF,TGTGCCAGTAGTATTATCGGGGACACTGAAGCTTTCTTT
.,TRBJ2-7,TRBV6-6,TRBD1,CASSRGQGKDYEQYF,TGTGCCAGCAGTCGCGGACAGGGAAAGGACTACGAGCAGTACTTC
.,TRBJ2-5,TRBV5-6,TRBD2,CASSPGTRGSQETQYF,TGTGCCAGCAGCCCGGGGACTAGGGGATCCCAAGAGACCCAGTACTTC
.,TRBJ2-7,TRBV2,TRBD2,CASRSDSGGSPDPYF,TGTGCCAGCAGGTCAGATAGCGGGGGCTCACCTGATCCGTACTTC
.,TRBJ1-2,TRBV6-5,.,CASSPSNYGYTF,TGTGCCAGCAGCCCCTCCAACTATGGCTACACCTTC
.,TRBJ1-5,TRBV2,TRBD1,CASRGQEPNQPQHF,TGTGCCAGCAGGGGACAGGAGCCCAATCAGCCCCAGCATTTT
.,TRBJ2-2,TRBV2,.,CASTLQIRANTGELFF,TGTGCCAGCACCCTACAGATTCGCGCGAACACCGGGGAGCTGTTTTTT
.,TRBJ2-2,TRBV9,TRBD1,CASSVGPDRGPTGELFF,TGTGCCAGCAGCGTGGGACCAGACAGGGGGCCGACCGGGGAGCTGTTTTTT
.,TRBJ2-5,TRBV27,TRBD1,CASRVSGGETQYF,TGTGCCAGCAGGGTATCAGGGGGCGAGACCCAGTACTTC
.,TRBJ2-1,TRBV6-6,TRBD2,CASGPGLAKYEQFF,TGTGCCAGCGGGCCGGGACTAGCGAAATATGAGCAGTTCTTC
.,TRBJ2-3,TRBV9,TRBD2,CASSVGLAGWGTDTQYF,TGTGCCAGCAGCGTAGGACTAGCGGGGTGGGGTACAGATACGCAGTATTTT
once,TRBJ1-2,TRBV5-1,.,CASSFQGYNYGYTF,TGCGCCAGCAGCTTCCAGGGTTATAACTATGGCTACACCTTC
once,TRBJ2-7,TRBV28,TRBD1,CASSSPGQGAYEQYF,TGTGCCAGCAGTTCCCCGGGACAGGGGGCTTACGAGCAGTACTTC
.,TRBJ2-2,TRBV9,TRBD2,CASSAYQYRATSENTGELFF,TGTGCCAGCAGCGCCTACCAATACCGAGCGACTAGCGAGAACACCGGGGAGCTGTTTTTT
.,TRBJ2-4,TRBV7-2,TRBD2,CASSRTPGLAGTKNIQYF,TGTGCCAGCAGCCGTACACCGGGACTAGCGGGAACCAAAAACATTCAGTACTTC
.,TRBJ2-2,TRBV27,.,CASSNRVINTGELFF,TGTGCCAGCAGTAACCGGGTTATTAACACCGGGGAGCTGTTTTTT